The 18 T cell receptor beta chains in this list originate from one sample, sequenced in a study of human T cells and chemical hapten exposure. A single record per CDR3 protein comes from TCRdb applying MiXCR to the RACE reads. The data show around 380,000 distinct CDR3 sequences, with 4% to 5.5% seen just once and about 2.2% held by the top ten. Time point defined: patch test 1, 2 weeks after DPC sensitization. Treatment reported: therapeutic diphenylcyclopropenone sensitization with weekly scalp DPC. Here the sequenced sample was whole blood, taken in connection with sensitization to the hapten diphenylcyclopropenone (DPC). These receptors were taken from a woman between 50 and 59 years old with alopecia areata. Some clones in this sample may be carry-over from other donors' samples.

CDR3 nucleotide sequence: TGTGCCAGCAGCGGCGGGACAGGGGGCGTACTATCTCATACTTACGAGCAGTACTTC. Its protein product is CASSGGTGGVLSHTYEQYF. The J gene is TRBJ2-7, the V gene TRBV5-4; 12 positions match TRBD1. Germline V gives CDR1 SGHNT, CDR2 YYREEE (reference sequence). The trim removed 4 bases at V and 4 bases at J, leaving 18 bases unmatched. The CDR3 runs 19 residues.

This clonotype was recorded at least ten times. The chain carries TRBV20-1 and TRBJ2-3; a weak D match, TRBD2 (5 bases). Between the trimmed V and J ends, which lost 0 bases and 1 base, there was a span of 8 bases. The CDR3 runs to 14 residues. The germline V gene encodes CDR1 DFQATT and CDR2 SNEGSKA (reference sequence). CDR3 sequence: CSARDIGGTDTQYF. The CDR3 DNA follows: TGCAGTGCTAGAGATATCGGGGGCACAGATACGCAGTATTTT.

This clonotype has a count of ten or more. As DNA, the CDR3 is TGTGCCAGCAAGAGGGCTCCCGGGGAGACCCAGTACTTC. It yields the protein CASKRAPGETQYF. The chain is built from TRBV28 and TRBJ2-5; D perhaps matches TRBD2 (5 bases). The CDR3 loop spans 13 amino acids. Germline CDR1 and CDR2: MDHEN and SYDVKM. Trimming took off 7 bases at V and 5 bases at J, with 14 bases between the two ends.

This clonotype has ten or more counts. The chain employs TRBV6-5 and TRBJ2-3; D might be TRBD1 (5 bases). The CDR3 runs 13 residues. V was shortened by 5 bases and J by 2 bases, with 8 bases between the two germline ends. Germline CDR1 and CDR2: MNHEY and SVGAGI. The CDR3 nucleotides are TGTGCCAGCAGTCAAGGGGCCACAGATACGCAGTATTTT. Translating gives CASSQGATDTQYF.

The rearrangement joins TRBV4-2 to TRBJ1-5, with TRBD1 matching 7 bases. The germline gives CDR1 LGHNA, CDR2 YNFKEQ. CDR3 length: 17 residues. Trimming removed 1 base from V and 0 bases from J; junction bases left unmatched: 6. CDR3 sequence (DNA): TGTGCCAGCAGCCAAGCGCAGCAGGGGGGTAGCAATCAGCCCCAGCATTTT. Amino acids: CASSQAQQGGSNQPQHF.

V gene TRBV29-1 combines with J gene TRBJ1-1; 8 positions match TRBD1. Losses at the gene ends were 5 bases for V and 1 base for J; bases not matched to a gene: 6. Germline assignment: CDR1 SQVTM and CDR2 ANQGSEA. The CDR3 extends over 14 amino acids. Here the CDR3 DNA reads TGCAGCGTTCCCGGACAGGGCTCGAACACTGAAGCTTTCTTT. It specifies CSVPGQGSNTEAFF.

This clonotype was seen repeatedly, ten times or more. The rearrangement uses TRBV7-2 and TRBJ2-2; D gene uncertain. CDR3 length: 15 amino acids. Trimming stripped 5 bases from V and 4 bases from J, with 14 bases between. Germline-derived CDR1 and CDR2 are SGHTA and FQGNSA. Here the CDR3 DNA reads TGTGCCAGCAGCCGTAGGGCGGTCGGCACCGGGGAGCTGTTTTTT. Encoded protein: CASSRRAVGTGELFF.

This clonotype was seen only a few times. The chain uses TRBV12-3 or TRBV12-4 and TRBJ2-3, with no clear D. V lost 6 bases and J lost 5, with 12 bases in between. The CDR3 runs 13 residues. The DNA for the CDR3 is TGTGCCAGCAGCCTCACTACTGTAGATACGCAGTATTTT. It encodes CASSLTTVDTQYF.

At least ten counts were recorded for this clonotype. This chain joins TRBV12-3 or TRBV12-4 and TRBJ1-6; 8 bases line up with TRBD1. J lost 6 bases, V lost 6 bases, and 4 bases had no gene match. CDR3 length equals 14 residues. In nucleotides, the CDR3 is TGTGCCAGCAGGTCCGGACAGGGTAATTCACCCCTCCACTTT. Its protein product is CASRSGQGNSPLHF.

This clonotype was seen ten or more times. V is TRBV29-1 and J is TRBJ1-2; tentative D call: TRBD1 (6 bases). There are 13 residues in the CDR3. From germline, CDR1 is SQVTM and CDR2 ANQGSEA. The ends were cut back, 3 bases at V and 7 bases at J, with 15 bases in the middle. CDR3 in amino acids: CSVDNQGSGGYTF. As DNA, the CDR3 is TGCAGCGTTGATAATCAGGGGTCGGGTGGCTACACCTTC.

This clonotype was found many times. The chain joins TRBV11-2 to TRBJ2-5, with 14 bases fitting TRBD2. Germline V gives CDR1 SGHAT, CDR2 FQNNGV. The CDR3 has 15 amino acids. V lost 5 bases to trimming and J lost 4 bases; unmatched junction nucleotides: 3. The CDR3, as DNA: TGTGCCAGCAGCGTCGGGACTAGCGGGAGAGAGACCCAGTACTTC. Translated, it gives CASSVGTSGRETQYF. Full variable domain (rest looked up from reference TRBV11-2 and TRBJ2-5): EAGVAQSPRYKIIEKRQSVAFWCNPISGHATLYWYQQILGQGPKLLIQFQNNGVVDDSQLPKDRFSAERLKGVDSTLKIQPAKLEDSAVYLCASSVGTSGRETQYFGPGTRLLVL.

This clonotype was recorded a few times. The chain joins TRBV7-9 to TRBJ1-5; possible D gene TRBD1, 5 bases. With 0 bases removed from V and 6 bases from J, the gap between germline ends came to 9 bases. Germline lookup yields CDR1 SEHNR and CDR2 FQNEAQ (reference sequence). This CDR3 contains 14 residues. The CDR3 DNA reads TGTGCCAGCAGCTTAGCTGGGGACGGTCAGCCCCAGCATTTT. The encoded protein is CASSLAGDGQPQHF.

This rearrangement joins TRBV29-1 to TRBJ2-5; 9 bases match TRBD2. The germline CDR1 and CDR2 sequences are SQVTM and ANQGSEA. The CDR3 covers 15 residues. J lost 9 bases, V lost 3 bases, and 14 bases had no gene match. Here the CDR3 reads CSVEGPQAGGGSQYF. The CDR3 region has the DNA TGCAGCGTTGAGGGCCCCCAAGCGGGAGGCGGGTCCCAGTACTTC.

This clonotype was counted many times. CDR3 sequence (DNA): TGTGCCAGCAGTCCCCGGCAATCCCCTAACTATGGCTACACCTTC. Translating it yields CASSPRQSPNYGYTF. V gene TRBV27 combines with J gene TRBJ1-2, with D unresolved. The V end lost 5 bases, the J end lost 0 bases, and 13 bases lay between the germline ends. This CDR3 region has 15 residues. CDR1 and CDR2 from the germline V gene are MNHEY and SMNVEV (reference sequence).

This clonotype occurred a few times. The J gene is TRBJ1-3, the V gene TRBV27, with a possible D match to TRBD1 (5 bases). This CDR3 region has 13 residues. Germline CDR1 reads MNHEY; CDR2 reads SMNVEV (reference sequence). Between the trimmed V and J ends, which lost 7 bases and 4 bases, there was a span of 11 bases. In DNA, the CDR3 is TGTGCCAGCAAAGGGGCATCAGGAAACACCATATATTTT. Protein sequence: CASKGASGNTIYF.

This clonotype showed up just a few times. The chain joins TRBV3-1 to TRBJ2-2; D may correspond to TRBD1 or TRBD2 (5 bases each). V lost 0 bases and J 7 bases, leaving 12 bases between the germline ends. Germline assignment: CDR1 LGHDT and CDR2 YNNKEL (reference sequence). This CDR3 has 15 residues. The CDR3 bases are TGTGCCAGCAGCCAAGAAGAGACGAGGGGCGGGGAGCTGTTTTTT. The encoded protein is CASSQEETRGGELFF. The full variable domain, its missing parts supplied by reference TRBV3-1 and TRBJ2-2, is DTAVSQTPKYLVTQMGNDKSIKCEQNLGHDTMYWYKQDSKKFLKIMFSYNNKELIINETVPNRFSPKSPDKAHLNLHINSLELGDSAVYFCASSQEETRGGELFFGEGSRLTVL.

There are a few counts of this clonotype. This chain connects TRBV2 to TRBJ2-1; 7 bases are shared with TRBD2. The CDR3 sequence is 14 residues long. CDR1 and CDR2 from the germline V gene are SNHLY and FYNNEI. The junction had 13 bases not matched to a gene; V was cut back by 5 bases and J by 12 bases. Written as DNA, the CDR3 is TGTGCCAGCAGTCCTCGACTAGCCCCCGCGGGGCAGTTCTTC. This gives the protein CASSPRLAPAGQFF.

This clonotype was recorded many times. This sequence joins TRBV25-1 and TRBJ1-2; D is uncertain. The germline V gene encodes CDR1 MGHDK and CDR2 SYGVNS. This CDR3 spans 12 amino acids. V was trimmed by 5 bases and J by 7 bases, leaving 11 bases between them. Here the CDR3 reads CASSSKGSGYTF. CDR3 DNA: TGTGCCAGCAGTTCAAAGGGAAGTGGCTACACCTTC.